The rows below give T cell receptor beta chains drawn from one sample of a study of CD8+CD57+ T cells in acquired aplastic anemia. TCRdb re-called the reads with MiXCR, one entry per CDR3 protein. Here the sample spans 150,000 to 200,000 distinct CDR3 sequences, about 60% being singletons. Sequenced material: sorted CD4+, CD8+, or CD8+CD57+ T cells (not recorded which) from PBMCs. All receptors derive from a human donor with aplastic anemia. Both conserved end residues are part of each CDR3. Fields, in order: D gene, V gene, J gene, clone size, CDR3 DNA, CDR3 protein. D genes are given only for firm matches. Size is stated for part of the rows, as once, few or many counts, or as a class when the clone is expanded.

TRBD2	TRBV19	TRBJ2-7	few	TGTGCCAGTAGGCCCGCAGCGGGAGGCTACGAGCAGTACTTC	CASRPAAGGYEQYF
-	TRBV25-1	TRBJ2-3	-	TGTGCCAGCAGTGAATTCAGGGGAGGCACAGATACGCAGTATTTT	CASSEFRGGTDTQYF
-	TRBV27	TRBJ2-5	-	TGTGCCAGCAGTTTGGACTCCCGGGGTACCCAGTACTTC	CASSLDSRGTQYF
TRBD1	TRBV20-1	TRBJ1-3	few	TGCAGTGCTCTAAACAGGGGGTCTGGAAACACCATATATTTT	CSALNRGSGNTIYF
TRBD1	TRBV3-1	TRBJ1-1	-	TGTGCCAGCAGCCAGACGACAGGGACAAAGGGAGCTTTCTTT	CASSQTTGTKGAFF
-	TRBV24-1	TRBJ2-1	-	TGTGCCACCAGTGACTCCCTCTTAAGCTCCTACAATGAGCAGTTCTTC	CATSDSLLSSYNEQFF
TRBD1	TRBV7-2	TRBJ2-3	-	TGTGCCAGCAGCCAACGGACAGGGGTCGCAGATACGCAGTATTTT	CASSQRTGVADTQYF
-	TRBV20-1	TRBJ2-4	-	TGCAGCCCCGGTGCAGTAGCCAAAAACATTCAGTACTTC	CSPGAVAKNIQYF
-	TRBV25-1	TRBJ1-2	-	TGTGCCAGCAGTGAAGAGCCGTATGGCTACACCTTC	CASSEEPYGYTF
TRBD2	TRBV7-6	TRBJ2-5	-	TGTGCCAGCAGCTTAGGAGGACTAGCGGGAGGGCGGGAGACCCAGTACTTC	CASSLGGLAGGRETQYF
-	TRBV5-8	TRBJ2-5	-	TGTGCCAGCAGCTTGGAAGGGTCGGGACGAAACCAAGAGACCCAGTACTTC	CASSLEGSGRNQETQYF
-	TRBV20-1	TRBJ1-6	-	TGCAGTGCTAGAGAAGGAGGATATTCACCCCTCCACTTT	CSAREGGYSPLHF
TRBD2	TRBV2	TRBJ2-7	once	TGTGCCAGCACAGGACTAGCCTACGAGCAGTACTTC	CASTGLAYEQYF
-	TRBV2	TRBJ2-7	-	TGTGCCAGCAGTGCCAGCTCCTACGAGCAGTACTTC	CASSASSYEQYF
TRBD1	TRBV19	TRBJ1-3	-	TGTGCCAGTAAGGTCGGGACAGGGTTAAACACCATATATTTT	CASKVGTGLNTIYF
TRBD2	TRBV20-1	TRBJ2-7	many	TGCAGTGCTAGGAATCTAGCGGGGAACGAGCAGTACTTC	CSARNLAGNEQYF
TRBD1	TRBV29-1	TRBJ2-7	-	TGCAGCGTTGAAGCCGGGACAGGGAACGGCTACGAGCAGTACTTC	CSVEAGTGNGYEQYF